The 32 T cell receptor beta chains below were found in one sample sequenced in a study of CD8 T cells in Susac syndrome. Random hexamers were used to reverse transcribe the RNA input (roughly 0.5 to 1 ug). TCRdb processed the immunoSEQ multiplex PCR reads anew with MiXCR; each CDR3 protein has one entry. Of approximately 120,000 distinct CDR3 sequences in the sample, 85% to 95% were seen once. Sequenced sample: CD8+ T cells from PBMCs. Every receptor here comes from a human donor with multiple sclerosis.

V is TRBV4-1 and J is TRBJ2-2, with D hard to call. Germline V gene lookup returns CDR1 MGHRA and CDR2 YSYEKL. This CDR3 region has 14 residues. V was clipped by 4 bases and J by 5 bases, with 11 bases between them. The CDR3 DNA follows: TGCGCCAGCAGCCCCACTGATGTGACCGGGGAGCTGTTTTTT. It encodes CASSPTDVTGELFF.

The V and J genes are TRBV27 and TRBJ2-5, with D unclear. This CDR3 spans 13 amino acids. The V end was cut by 6 bases, the J end by 2 bases, with 10 bases between. Germline CDR1 reads MNHEY; CDR2 reads SMNVEV (reference sequence). In DNA, the CDR3 is TGTGCCAGCAGCCTATTCTATCAAGAGACCCAGTACTTC. It specifies CASSLFYQETQYF.

Here the CDR3 reads CATSDALEQFF. The CDR3 DNA sequence: TGTGCCACCAGTGATGCCTTGGAGCAGTTCTTC. This chain uses TRBV24-1 with TRBJ2-1; D uncertain. The germline gives CDR1 KGHDR, CDR2 SFDVKD. Trimming took 3 bases from V and 10 from J, leaving 6 bases between them. There are 11 residues in the CDR3.

The chain is built from TRBV19 and TRBJ1-1; possibly TRBD1 for D (6 bases). Deletions cut 3 bases from V and 5 bases from J, with 10 bases between. Germline lookup yields CDR1 LNHDA and CDR2 SQIVND (reference sequence). The CDR3 contains 13 residues. CDR3 protein: CASSIDQGTEAFF. CDR3 DNA sequence: TGTGCCAGTAGTATTGACCAGGGGACTGAAGCTTTCTTT.

The V and J genes are TRBV13 and TRBJ1-4; no reliable D call. The V gene lost 5 bases and the J gene lost 0 bases, with 10 bases spanning the gap. This CDR3 contains 15 residues. Germline V lookup: CDR1 PRHDT, CDR2 FYEKMQ (reference sequence). CDR3 region: CASSPSDTTNEKLFF. The CDR3 bases are TGTGCCAGCAGCCCCTCCGATACAACTAATGAAAAACTGTTTTTT.

The chain uses TRBV13 and TRBJ2-5, with D possibly matching TRBD1 (5 bases). The V end was cut by 4 bases, the J end by 2 bases, with 14 bases between. Germline values: CDR1 PRHDT, CDR2 FYEKMQ (reference sequence). The CDR3 extends over 15 amino acids. The CDR3 coding sequence is TGTGCCAGCAGCTCGCTGCCCGACAGTCAAGAGACCCAGTACTTC. This codes for CASSSLPDSQETQYF.

The chain carries TRBV28 and TRBJ2-1, with D unclear. The CDR3 is 13 amino acids. V lost 3 bases, J lost 5 bases, and 8 bases lay in between. Germline V gene data show CDR1 as MDHEN and CDR2 as SYDVKM. CDR3 region: CASSFGAHNEQFF. In DNA form, the CDR3 reads TGTGCCAGCAGTTTTGGAGCCCACAATGAGCAGTTCTTC.

The rearrangement uses TRBV7-3 and TRBJ1-1, with D maybe TRBD1 (5 bases). The CDR3 loop spans 12 amino acids. Germline loops: CDR1 SGHTA, CDR2 FQGTGA. V was trimmed by 4 bases and J by 11 bases, leaving 14 bases between them. The chain's CDR3 is CASSSPGGGAFF. The CDR3 nucleotides read TGTGCCAGCAGCTCCCCCGGGGGTGGGGCTTTCTTT.

The chain employs TRBV7-3 and TRBJ2-1; the match to TRBD2 covers 9 bases. Germline values: CDR1 SGHTA, CDR2 FQGTGA. This CDR3 region has 14 residues. With 3 bases clipped from V and 10 bases from J, the junction kept 7 bases outside the gene matches. The CDR3 DNA follows: TGTGCCAGCAGCTTGACCGGGACTAGCTGGGAGCAGTTCTTC. Residues: CASSLTGTSWEQFF.

J is TRBJ2-1 and V is TRBV13, with D perhaps matching TRBD1 (6 bases). Germline CDR1 and CDR2: PRHDT and FYEKMQ (reference sequence). CDR3 length: 13 amino acids. V was clipped by 8 bases and J by 8 bases, with 16 bases between them. The CDR3 is CASQGTLHYEQFF. The DNA of the CDR3 is TGTGCCAGCCAAGGGACACTCCACTATGAGCAGTTCTTC.

V usage is TRBV4-1 and J usage is TRBJ2-1, with unresolved D. CDR1 MGHRA and CDR2 YSYEKL come from the germline V gene. V lost 3 bases, J lost 3 bases, and 9 bases lay in between. This CDR3 is built from 14 residues. The CDR3 reads CASSHSPYYNEQFF. DNA for the CDR3: TGCGCCAGCAGCCATAGTCCCTACTACAATGAGCAGTTCTTC.

The V and J genes are TRBV4-1 and TRBJ2-6; D gene unclear. V gave up 4 bases and J gave up 2 bases, with 9 bases separating them. Germline CDR1 MGHRA, CDR2 YSYEKL. CDR3 length: 15 amino acids. This CDR3 is CASSPTGPGANVLTF. The CDR3 DNA reads TGCGCCAGCAGCCCCACCGGGCCTGGGGCCAACGTCCTGACTTTC.

V usage is TRBV7-2 and J usage is TRBJ2-3, with D hard to call. Trimming left V 1 base short and J 4 bases short, with 6 bases between. Germline V lookup: CDR1 SGHTA, CDR2 FQGNSA. This CDR3 spans 13 amino acids. CDR3 DNA sequence: TGTGCCAGCAGCTTAGTCCCCGCAGATACGCAGTATTTT. As protein: CASSLVPADTQYF.

V is TRBV19 and J is TRBJ1-2; 7 bases are a match to TRBD1. V gave up 4 bases and J gave up 4 bases; unmatched junction bases: 9. The germline V gene has CDR1 LNHDA and CDR2 SQIVND (reference sequence). This CDR3 is 15 amino acids long. CDR3 nucleotide sequence: TGTGCCAGTAGTAGGACGACAGGGATGAGCTATGGCTACACCTTC. Its translation: CASSRTTGMSYGYTF. The complete variable domain, with remaining parts taken from reference TRBV19 and TRBJ1-2, reads DGGITQSPKYLFRKEGQNVTLSCEQNLNHDAMYWYRQDPGQGLRLIYYSQIVNDFQKGDIAEGYSVSREKKESFPLTVTSAQKNPTAFYLCASSRTTGMSYGYTFGSGTRLTVV.

V usage is TRBV20-1 and J usage is TRBJ2-1; TRBD2 agrees at 9 bases. The CDR3 length is 19 residues. From germline, CDR1 is DFQATT and CDR2 SNEGSKA (reference sequence). V lost 1 base and J lost 9; bases outside the gene matches: 22. The chain's CDR3 is CSARASRLAGSFRNGEQFF. As DNA, the CDR3 is TGCAGTGCTAGAGCCTCCCGGCTAGCGGGGTCGTTCAGAAATGGTGAGCAGTTCTTC.

The chain employs TRBV28 and TRBJ1-5, with 10 bases lining up with TRBD1. The CDR3 is 17 amino acids. Germline V CDR1 and CDR2: MDHEN, SYDVKM. J gave up 0 bases and V 3 bases, and 5 bases lay outside the gene matches. This CDR3 reads CASSLGQGSYSNQPQHF. As DNA, the CDR3 is TGTGCCAGCAGTTTGGGACAGGGGAGTTATAGCAATCAGCCCCAGCATTTT. Combining the CDR3 with reference TRBV28 and TRBJ1-5 gives the whole variable domain DVKVTQSSRYLVKRTGEKVFLECVQDMDHENMFWYRQDPGLGLRLIYFSYDVKMKEKGDIPEGYSVSREKKERFSLILESASTNQTSMYLCASSLGQGSYSNQPQHFGDGTRLSIL.

This clonotype was seen once. J is TRBJ2-3 and V is TRBV6-1; D may match TRBD1 or TRBD2 (5 bases each). Trimming left V 1 base short and J 2 bases short, with 19 bases between. Germline values: CDR1 MNHNS, CDR2 SASEGT. The CDR3 has 18 amino acids. This chain's CDR3 is CASSEGPSWDGLTDTQYF. CDR3 sequence (DNA): TGTGCCAGCAGTGAAGGGCCGTCGTGGGACGGCCTCACAGATACGCAGTATTTT.

The chain is built from TRBV5-1 and TRBJ2-1, with 7 positions matching TRBD1. V lost 4 bases and J lost 0; bases outside the gene matches: 7. This CDR3 is 16 amino acids long. Per the germline V gene, CDR1 is SGHRS and CDR2 is YFSETQ. The CDR3 coding sequence is TGCGCCAGCAGCATGGACAGGAGGAACTCCTACAATGAGCAGTTCTTC. Translated, it gives CASSMDRRNSYNEQFF.

The rearrangement joins TRBV12-3 or TRBV12-4 to TRBJ1-1, with a weak D call TRBD1 (6 bases). V lost 5 bases, J lost 0 bases, and 16 bases lay in between. The CDR3 extends over 16 amino acids. In DNA, the CDR3 is TGTGCCAGCAGTCATTGGGGGGGCGCGGTGAACACTGAAGCTTTCTTT. Its translation is CASSHWGGAVNTEAFF.

V is TRBV5-1 and J is TRBJ2-7; D is undetermined. Trimming took 2 bases from V and 5 from J, leaving 14 bases between them. Germline V CDR1 and CDR2: SGHRS, YFSETQ. The CDR3 covers 14 residues. In DNA form, the CDR3 reads TGCGCCAGCAGCTTTCTGGAAAGGGCCCACGAGCAGTACTTC. Translation: CASSFLERAHEQYF.

V is TRBV5-5 and J is TRBJ1-1, with 9 bases matching TRBD1. CDR1 and CDR2 from the germline V gene are SGHKS and YYEKEE (reference sequence). The CDR3 sequence is 12 residues long. The trim removed 5 bases at V and 11 bases at J, leaving 7 bases unmatched. The CDR3 DNA follows: TGTGCCAGCAGACTTGACAGGGGGGAGGCTTTCTTT. As protein: CASRLDRGEAFF.

The genes are TRBV6-6 and TRBJ2-5; maybe TRBD1 (6 bases). The V gene's germline CDR1 is MNHNY and CDR2 SVGAGI (reference sequence). V lost 7 bases and J lost 4, with 10 bases in between. This CDR3 is built from 12 residues. CDR3: CASTGVRETQYF. The CDR3 DNA sequence: TGTGCCAGCACAGGGGTGAGAGAGACCCAGTACTTC.

In its sample, this clonotype was seen once. The J gene is TRBJ1-1, the V gene TRBV9, with D unclear. The germline V and J ends were trimmed by 4 bases and 5 bases, with 15 bases remaining between them. This CDR3 has 14 residues. Germline V gene data show CDR1 as SGDLS and CDR2 as YYNGEE. This CDR3 is CASSLGRTLTEAFF. The DNA for the CDR3 is TGTGCCAGCAGCCTCGGGAGGACTCTGACTGAAGCTTTCTTT. Drawing the rest from reference TRBV9 and TRBJ1-1, the complete variable domain is DSGVTQTPKHLITATGQRVTLRCSPRSGDLSVYWYQQSLDQGLQFLIQYYNGEERAKGNILERFSAQQFPDLHSELNLSSLELGDSALYFCASSLGRTLTEAFFGQGTRLTVV.

The chain links TRBV20-1 to TRBJ1-4, with TRBD1 as a possible D gene (6 bases). The V gene's germline CDR1 is DFQATT and CDR2 SNEGSKA (reference sequence). Trimming removed 5 bases from V and 6 bases from J, with 22 bases in between. CDR3 length: 16 residues. The CDR3 DNA sequence: TGCAGTGCTCCGGACAAGGAGGGGAAGGGGGATGAAAAACTGTTTTTT. Amino acids: CSAPDKEGKGDEKLFF.

Only one count was recorded for this clonotype. The chain joins TRBV7-9 to TRBJ1-1, with D uncertain. CDR1 SEHNR and CDR2 FQNEAQ come from the germline V gene (reference sequence). CDR3 size: 16 residues. Trimming took 5 bases from V and 1 from J, leaving 17 bases between them. The CDR3 coding sequence is TGTGCCAGCAGCCCCCCGGGAGCCCCCGGGAACACTGAAGCTTTCTTT. Protein: CASSPPGAPGNTEAFF.

This chain joins TRBV7-9 and TRBJ1-4; 9 bases line up with TRBD1. The CDR3 is 11 amino acids. Germline-derived CDR1 and CDR2 are SEHNR and FQNEAQ (reference sequence). V dropped 5 bases and J dropped 14; count of bases not matched to a gene: 3. CDR3 residues: CASSLGQGLFF. The CDR3 nucleotides are TGTGCCAGCAGCCTGGGACAGGGCCTGTTTTTT.

The chain has TRBV29-1 and TRBJ1-2; weak D call: TRBD1 (5 bases). Germline lookup yields CDR1 SQVTM and CDR2 ANQGSEA. V was trimmed by 5 bases and J by 4 bases, leaving 17 bases between them. The CDR3 consists of 14 residues. This CDR3 reads CSVNGRDLGYGYTF. DNA of the CDR3: TGCAGCGTTAATGGCCGGGACCTTGGCTATGGCTACACCTTC.

This chain connects TRBV9 to TRBJ2-1, with TRBD2 identical over 10 bases. CDR1 is SGDLS, CDR2 YYNGEE, per germline. The trim removed 0 bases at V and 4 bases at J, leaving 4 bases unmatched. CDR3 length: 16 amino acids. This CDR3 is CASSVVAGGFYNEQFF. Written as DNA, the CDR3 is TGTGCCAGCAGCGTAGTAGCGGGGGGCTTTTACAATGAGCAGTTCTTC. Full variable domain (outside the CDR3, taken from reference TRBV9 and TRBJ2-1): DSGVTQTPKHLITATGQRVTLRCSPRSGDLSVYWYQQSLDQGLQFLIQYYNGEERAKGNILERFSAQQFPDLHSELNLSSLELGDSALYFCASSVVAGGFYNEQFFGPGTRLTVL.

V and J are TRBV19 and TRBJ2-1, with D perhaps assigned TRBD1 or TRBD2 (6 bases each). Per germline, CDR1 LNHDA and CDR2 SQIVND (reference sequence). With 4 bases removed from V and 6 bases from J, the gap between germline ends came to 7 bases. The CDR3 covers 12 residues. CDR3 DNA sequence: TGTGCCAGTAGTACGGGGGCCAATGAGCAGTTCTTC. Protein sequence: CASSTGANEQFF.

V gene TRBV2 combines with J gene TRBJ2-7, with 7 bases fitting TRBD1. Germline V gene data show CDR1 as SNHLY and CDR2 as FYNNEI. CDR3 length: 15 amino acids. J was trimmed by 1 base and V by 4 bases; bases with no gene match: 7. The CDR3 is CASSVGKGASYEQYF. As DNA, the CDR3 is TGTGCCAGCAGTGTCGGGAAGGGGGCATCCTACGAGCAGTACTTC.

The gene calls are TRBV13 and TRBJ2-3; 7 nucleotides agree with TRBD2. This CDR3 is built from 15 residues. The V and J ends lost 5 bases and 0 bases, in that order; junction bases with no gene match: 5. Germline V CDR1 and CDR2: PRHDT, FYEKMQ (reference sequence). The CDR3: CASSPRTRSTDTQYF. The CDR3, as DNA: TGTGCCAGCAGCCCTCGGACTAGGAGCACAGATACGCAGTATTTT.

This chain uses TRBV7-2 with TRBJ2-2; no clear D. The germline V gene encodes CDR1 SGHTA and CDR2 FQGNSA. CDR3 size: 15 residues. Between the trimmed V and J ends, which lost 0 bases and 0 bases, there was a span of 5 bases. This CDR3 is CASSLAWPNTGELFF. The CDR3 nucleotides read TGTGCCAGCAGCTTAGCCTGGCCGAACACCGGGGAGCTGTTTTTT. Using reference TRBV7-2 and TRBJ2-2 for the parts outside the CDR3, the full variable domain is GAGVSQSPSNKVTEKGKDVELRCDPISGHTALYWYRQSLGQGLEFLIYFQGNSAPDKSGLPSDRFSAERTGGSVSTLTIQRTQQEDSAVYLCASSLAWPNTGELFFGEGSRLTVL.